The sequence of this T cell receptor beta chain was determined in a study of memory CD4+ T cells and cytomegalovirus serostatus. Study-wide context: Healthy Belgian adult donors included several CMV-positive and about two dozen CMV-negative people.

Study processing details: After removing out-of-frame reads, 2 million to 2.5 million distinct TCRbeta sequences remained. Method: immunoSEQ multiplex PCR; TCRdb's copy keeps in-frame clones and lacks some. V, J and clone size are taken as reported in that table, and D and trimming were inferred from the DNA itself. The table shows about 39,000 clones, with roughly 80% occurring only once. Single viable CD3+CD4+CD8-CD45RO+ cells were sorted as the memory CD4+ T cells. Germline V gene lookup returns CDR1 SGHAT and CDR2 FQNNGV. This CDR3 is 13 amino acids long. Trimming took off 3 bases at V and 2 bases at J, with 2 bases between the two ends.

The sample was memory CD4+ T cells from blood. This chain links TRBV11-2 with TRBJ2-6; D remains ambiguous. The TCR was taken from an adult in good health and CMV-seronegative. CDR3 residues: CASSFPGANVLTF. Here the CDR3 DNA reads TGTGCCAGCAGCTTCCCTGGGGCCAACGTCCTGACTTTC.